The 20 T cell receptor beta chains presented below share a single source sample, sequenced in a study of neoadjuvant anti-PD-1 for oral cavity cancer. Measured with immunoSEQ multiplex PCR; TCRdb has only the in-frame clones, and not every one. The top ten hold approximately 11% of the sample, which has under 8,500 clones, 48% seen once. The sample here was tumor tissue, taken before nivolumab (anti-PD-1) treatment. All receptors come from a person aged 35-79 years with oral cavity squamous cell carcinoma.

The rearrangement joins TRBV7-9 to TRBJ2-5; D unresolved. V gave up 5 bases and J gave up 4 bases, with 5 bases separating them. Germline V CDR1 and CDR2: SEHNR, FQNEAQ (reference sequence). The length of the CDR3 is 11 residues. For the CDR3, the DNA is TGTGCCAGCAGCCAAGGAGAGACCCAGTACTTC. Its protein is CASSQGETQYF.

This clone has more than one count but fewer than ten. The V and J genes are TRBV7-8 and TRBJ1-1, with D possibly matching TRBD1 (5 bases). The CDR3 consists of 14 residues. In germline, CDR1 is SGHVS, CDR2 FQNEAQ. V gave up 5 bases and J gave up 6 bases, with 16 bases separating them. CDR3 DNA sequence: TGTGCCAGCAGCCGAAGCGCAGGGTGGGCTGAAGCTTTCTTT. It codes for CASSRSAGWAEAFF.

This chain connects TRBV6-1 to TRBJ1-5; the D is unclear. The germline CDR1 and CDR2 sequences are MNHNS and SASEGT. This CDR3 contains 13 residues. The V gene lost 0 bases and the J gene lost 4 bases, with 4 bases spanning the gap. Written as DNA, the CDR3 is TGTGCCAGCAGTGAAGCCAAAAATCAGCCCCAGCATTTT. It codes for CASSEAKNQPQHF.

The chain has TRBV9 and TRBJ2-7; D not resolved. The CDR3 has 14 amino acids. V was trimmed by 0 bases and J by 2 bases, leaving 9 bases between them. The germline gives CDR1 SGDLS, CDR2 YYNGEE. The CDR3 reads CASSVGSNTYEQYF. The CDR3 nucleotides read TGTGCCAGCAGCGTAGGGTCGAACACCTACGAGCAGTACTTC.

V is TRBV9 and J is TRBJ2-3; no reliable D call. This CDR3 spans 15 amino acids. V gave up 4 bases and J gave up 6 bases, with 18 bases separating them. Germline V gene sequence: CDR1 SGDLS, CDR2 YYNGEE. CDR3 sequence reads: CASSPLLSSRDTQYF. CDR3 bases: TGTGCCAGCAGCCCCCTGCTAAGTTCCCGTGATACGCAGTATTTT.

Only a few counts were recorded for this clone. This chain links TRBV6-5 with TRBJ1-5; D call uncertain. The CDR3 runs 15 residues. Between the trimmed V and J ends, which lost 4 bases and 4 bases, there was a span of 14 bases. Germline V gives CDR1 MNHEY, CDR2 SVGAGI. DNA of the CDR3: TGTGCCAGCAGTTCCCGGGCCACCAGTAATCAGCCCCAGCATTTT. Protein: CASSSRATSNQPQHF.

The CDR3 here is CASSLTGGDGNTIYF. DNA for the CDR3: TGCGCCAGCAGCTTGACAGGGGGCGACGGAAACACCATATATTTT. The V call is TRBV5-1, the J call TRBJ1-3; 9 bases fit TRBD1. The CDR3 has 15 amino acids. Trimming at V came to 1 base and at J to 4 bases, leaving 3 bases not matched to a gene. The germline V gene has CDR1 SGHRS and CDR2 YFSETQ.

The chain links TRBV7-9 to TRBJ1-3; D gene ambiguous. Trimming shortened V by 5 bases and J by 4 bases, and 6 bases separated the two germline ends. CDR1 and CDR2 from the germline V gene are SEHNR and FQNEAQ (reference sequence). The CDR3 is made up of 12 amino acids. This chain's CDR3 is CASSAGGNTIYF. The CDR3 DNA follows: TGTGCCAGCAGCGCGGGAGGAAACACCATATATTTT.

V usage is TRBV6-5 and J usage is TRBJ2-7; TRBD1 aligns across 11 bases. Losses at the gene ends were 10 bases for V and 3 bases for J; bases not matched to a gene: 8. The CDR3 sequence is 14 residues long. CDR1 is MNHEY, CDR2 SVGAGI, per germline. The CDR3 is CATRKGTGGYEQYF. The CDR3 DNA reads as TGTGCCACCCGGAAAGGGACAGGGGGCTACGAGCAGTACTTC.

This clone was detected a few times. The V and J genes are TRBV28 and TRBJ2-2; D not certain. Germline lookup yields CDR1 MDHEN and CDR2 SYDVKM. V was shortened by 4 bases and J by 4 bases, with 4 bases between the two germline ends. This CDR3 is 12 amino acids long. The CDR3 DNA is TGTGCCAGCAGTTCAAGCACCGGGGAGCTGTTTTTT. Translating gives CASSSSTGELFF.

The V and J genes are TRBV28 and TRBJ1-2; weak D call: TRBD1 (5 bases). Germline CDR1 is MDHEN and CDR2 is SYDVKM. This CDR3 region has 14 residues. The ends were cut back, 6 bases at V and 5 bases at J, with 16 bases in the middle. In DNA, the CDR3 is TGTGCCAGCAGGGAGCCAGGGAACCCTTATGGCTACACCTTC. Its translation: CASREPGNPYGYTF.

This clone is large within its sample. The chain uses TRBV9 and TRBJ1-5; D gene unclear. V gave up 0 bases and J gave up 7 bases, with 8 bases separating them. The germline V gene encodes CDR1 SGDLS and CDR2 YYNGEE. The CDR3 consists of 13 residues. The DNA of the CDR3 is TGTGCCAGCAGCGTAGAAAGTGGACAGCCCCAGCATTTT. Translated, it gives CASSVESGQPQHF.

V is TRBV9 and J is TRBJ2-3, with TRBD2 as a possible D gene (6 bases). The CDR3 has 16 residues. The germline V and J ends were trimmed by 4 bases and 3 bases, with 18 bases remaining between them. CDR1 and CDR2 (germline): SGDLS, YYNGEE. The CDR3 bases are TGTGCCAGCAGCTTCCTTCCGGGAGATATTACAGATACGCAGTATTTT. Translating it yields CASSFLPGDITDTQYF.

In its sample, this clone ranks as medium-sized. This likely comes from a read error, as the CDR3 has no conserved phenylalanine or tryptophan at its end. It is unclear where the CDR3 begins or ends on the DNA, so no DNA is shown, and the CDR3 is as TCRdb lists it. The chain couples TRBV10-2 to TRBJ1-2. From germline, CDR1 is WSHSY and CDR2 SAAADI. The CDR3 comprises 13 residues, both ends counted. CDR3 sequence: CASSDPDSRGLGI.

This chain connects TRBV7-5 to TRBJ2-7; the table's TRBD2 call for D was not verified on the DNA. TRBV7-5 is annotated as a pseudogene. CDR3 length: 14 amino acids. CDR3 loop: CASSDRDYSYEQYF. In DNA, the CDR3 is TGTGCCAGCAGCGACCGGGACTATTCCTACGAGCAGTACTTC.

The chain combines TRBV2 with TRBJ2-1; no definite D call. Trimming removed 4 bases from V and 8 bases from J, with 9 bases in between. The CDR3 is 12 residues long. Germline CDR1 and CDR2: SNHLY and FYNNEI. The CDR3: CASSAKRDEQFF. In DNA, the CDR3 is TGTGCCAGCAGTGCAAAAAGAGATGAGCAGTTCTTC. Using reference TRBV2 and TRBJ2-1 for the parts outside the CDR3, the full variable domain is EPEVTQTPSHQVTQMGQEVILRCVPISNHLYFYWYRQILGQKVEFLVSFYNNEISEKSEIFDDQFSVERPDGSNFTLKIRSTKLEDSAMYFCASSAKRDEQFFGPGTRLTVL.

The chain employs TRBV18 and TRBJ2-7; D may correspond to TRBD1 or TRBD2 (5 bases each). The V gene lost 0 bases and the J gene lost 2 bases, with 11 bases spanning the gap. Germline loops: CDR1 KGHSH, CDR2 LQKENI. CDR3 size: 15 residues. CDR3 protein: CASSPPTGRTYEQYF. The CDR3 coding sequence is TGTGCCAGCTCACCACCGACGGGGCGTACCTACGAGCAGTACTTC.

V and J are TRBV15 and TRBJ1-5, with 7 bases fitting TRBD1. With 0 bases clipped from V and 2 bases from J, the junction kept 10 bases outside the gene matches. The CDR3 spans 18 residues. The V gene's germline CDR1 is LNHNV and CDR2 YYDKDF (reference sequence). Here the CDR3 DNA reads TGTGCCACCAGCAGAGATTCGAATACTGGGACAGGCAATCAGCCCCAGCATTTT. This sequence encodes CATSRDSNTGTGNQPQHF.

The gene calls are TRBV19 and TRBJ1-5; a weak D match, TRBD1 (6 bases). The germline gives CDR1 LNHDA, CDR2 SQIVND (reference sequence). The ends were cut back, 3 bases at V and 0 bases at J, with 15 bases in the middle. The CDR3 is made up of 17 amino acids. CDR3 coding DNA: TGTGCCAGTAGTATCCCGCCGACAGGATATAGCAATCAGCCCCAGCATTTT. It yields the protein CASSIPPTGYSNQPQHF.

By sample fraction, this clone is large. The CDR3 spells CASSLEAQARQPQHF. The CDR3 DNA sequence: TGTGCCAGCAGCTTGGAGGCCCAAGCGAGGCAGCCCCAGCATTTT. The V gene is TRBV5-5, the J gene TRBJ1-5; D gene uncertain. The CDR3 is made up of 15 amino acids. Germline CDR1 is SGHKS and CDR2 is YYEKEE (reference sequence). V lost 0 bases to trimming and J lost 7 bases, with 14 bases between them.